This T cell receptor beta chain is drawn from a study of T cell responses to AZD1222 COVID-19 vaccine. The overall study: Second-dose intervals near 4 or 12 weeks were combined.

Study findings and constraints: Among vaccine-associated CD4 TCRs, coverage spanned spike, with dominance at 160-218 and 743-854.

V was trimmed by 3 bases and J by 8 bases, leaving 17 bases between them. The germline V gene has CDR1 DFQATT and CDR2 SNEGSKA (reference sequence). CDR3 length: 14 residues. Sequenced by immunoSEQ multiplex PCR; TCRdb stores in-frame clones only, minus some. The sample has about 120,000 clones, just over 85% seen once; the top ten hold about a tenth. Concerning this clone: Its antigen is unidentified.

The clonotype was recovered from an adult in good health. The sequences come from peripheral blood, collected on day 0 of AZD1222 vaccination. The chain has TRBV20-1 and TRBJ2-1; tentative D call: TRBD2 (5 bases). The CDR3 region is CSASKVGARDEQFF. DNA for the CDR3: TGCAGTGCTAGTAAGGTGGGAGCTAGGGATGAGCAGTTCTTC.